This TCR beta chain was identified in a study of blood T cell repertoires in COVID-19. Study summary: PBMCs, B-cell-depleted T cells, or T cells were the source of the cDNA or gDNA that made up the material.

A single count supports this clone. Authors' methods: From reference gene primer amplification, estimates of nucleated cell counts were derived. Clones were sequenced by immunoSEQ multiplex PCR, and TCRdb holds only the in-frame ones, with some missing. That table supplies the V and J calls and clone size; D and trimming were determined from the DNA. The top ten hold about 4.8% of the sample, which has about 160,000 clones, around 93% seen once. The sequenced sample was peripheral blood. The receptor's source is a man aged 25 to 40 with COVID-19, enrolled during active disease.

This CDR3 is CASSLGLAGNSYNEQFF. In DNA, the CDR3 is TGTGCCAGCAGCTTGGGACTAGCGGGGAACTCCTACAATGAGCAGTTCTTC. The chain uses TRBV7-3 and TRBJ2-1; 13 nucleotides align to TRBD2. With 3 bases clipped from V and 0 bases from J, the junction kept 2 bases outside the gene matches. CDR1 SGHTA and CDR2 FQGTGA come from the germline V gene. The CDR3 length is 17 residues.